This T cell receptor beta chain emerged from a study of monozygotic twins with inflammatory bowel disease. Phlebotomy per donor yielded a single 2.5 ml blood sample. Germline CDR1 KGHDR, CDR2 SFDVKD. CDR3 size: 16 residues. In eight separate reactions per sample, cDNA was generated. No DNA is given; TCRdb re-called the 5' RACE reads and lists each CDR3 protein once. The table for this sample gives a few hundred thousand distinct CDR3 sequences. Sequenced input: blood. This receptor was identified in a human donor with ulcerative colitis or Crohn's disease, or a healthy co-twin of an affected twin (not recorded which). This rearrangement joins TRBV24-1 to TRBJ2-1. The CDR3 sequence is CATSDSSGRSYNEQFF.